This TCR beta chain was profiled in a study of blood T cells in healthy people across ages. The CDR3 runs to 16 residues. V was pared by 4 bases and J by 4 bases, with 4 bases of the junction left unmatched. Germline CDR1 reads KGHDR; CDR2 reads SFDVKD. Together with a sample-barcoded 5' primer, a J-beta primer mix was included in a second PCR lasting about 6 to 11 cycles. TCRdb re-called the 5' RACE reads with MiXCR, one entry per CDR3 protein. This sample has hundreds of thousands of distinct CDR3 sequences, with 20% to 30% found just once. They isolated at least 6 million PBMCs from each sample. This clonotype was counted a single time. The same specimen was also included in a second study, on T cells of mothers and their children. Per that paper: Samples came from a few healthy Caucasian mothers and their six children.

The receptor's source is a boy younger than 18 in good health. The V and J genes are TRBV24-1 and TRBJ2-5, with 14 positions matching TRBD2. The material sequenced was blood. CDR3: CATSEAGLAGVETQYF. The CDR3 coding sequence is TGTGCCACCAGTGAAGCGGGACTAGCGGGGGTAGAGACCCAGTACTTC.